These 29 T cell receptor beta chains originate from one sample sequenced in a study of T cell responses to AZD1222 COVID-19 vaccine. Data came from immunoSEQ multiplex PCR; TCRdb stores just in-frame clones and leaves some out. The sample records around 130,000 clones, approximately 83% being singletons. The sequences come from peripheral blood, collected on day 0 of AZD1222 vaccination. Source of these receptors: an adult in good health.

V gene TRBV24-1 combines with J gene TRBJ2-7; no reliable D call. The CDR3 spans 14 residues. V was pared by 0 bases and J by 9 bases, with 14 bases between. Germline V gives CDR1 KGHDR, CDR2 SFDVKD. The CDR3 is CATSDLTVYLRQYF. The DNA of the CDR3 is TGTGCCACCAGTGATTTGACGGTCTATCTTAGGCAGTACTTC.

The genes are TRBV18 and TRBJ1-2, with D perhaps matching TRBD1 (6 bases). Per the germline V gene, CDR1 is KGHSH and CDR2 is LQKENI. V lost 1 base to trimming and J lost 6 bases, with 15 bases between them. The CDR3 is 15 residues long. CDR3 nucleotides: TGTGCCAGCTCACCACAGCTCCGGGACACCGATGGCTACACCTTC. This encodes CASSPQLRDTDGYTF.

The chain recombines TRBV7-2 with TRBJ2-7; D is perhaps TRBD2 (6 bases). This CDR3 has 15 amino acids. Germline values: CDR1 SGHTA, CDR2 FQGNSA. Trimming removed 5 bases from V and 0 bases from J, with 14 bases in between. The CDR3 spells CASSPEAGSSYEQYF. The CDR3 DNA reads TGTGCCAGCAGCCCTGAGGCGGGGAGCTCCTACGAGCAGTACTTC.

This rearrangement joins TRBV5-1 to TRBJ2-7, with D unclear. The CDR3 is made up of 12 amino acids. The germline V and J ends were trimmed by 4 bases and 5 bases, with 10 bases remaining between them. Looked up from germline, CDR1 is SGHRS and CDR2 is YFSETQ. The CDR3 loop reads CASSLVKDEQYF. The CDR3 DNA reads TGCGCCAGCAGCCTAGTAAAAGACGAGCAGTACTTC. The full variable domain, rest sourced from reference TRBV5-1 and TRBJ2-7, is KAGVTQTPRYLIKTRGQQVTLSCSPISGHRSVSWYQQTPGQGLQFLFEYFSETQRNKGNFPGRFSGRQFSNSRSEMNVSTLELGDSALYLCASSLVKDEQYFGPGTRLTVT.

The chain uses TRBV24-1 and TRBJ2-7; possible D gene TRBD2, 5 bases. The V end lost 2 bases, the J end lost 2 bases, and 15 bases lay between the germline ends. The CDR3 is 16 amino acids. In germline, CDR1 is KGHDR, CDR2 SFDVKD. CDR3 sequence (DNA): TGTGCCACCAGTGATTCCGGTGGGAGAATGCCCTACGAGCAGTACTTC. This sequence encodes CATSDSGGRMPYEQYF.

This clone was picked up one time. J is TRBJ2-3 and V is TRBV19; 12 bases line up with TRBD2. After removal of 4 bases from V and 7 bases from J, the junction contained 12 bases not matched to a gene. The CDR3 is 17 amino acids. Germline CDR1 reads LNHDA; CDR2 reads SQIVND (reference sequence). In DNA, the CDR3 is TGTGCCAGTAGTACCTCCTGGACTAGCGGGGTTCGAAATACGCAGTATTTT. This gives the protein CASSTSWTSGVRNTQYF.

The chain combines TRBV2 with TRBJ2-7, with D possibly being TRBD1 (5 bases). Trimming left V 6 bases short and J 0 bases short, with 12 bases between. Germline V gene lookup returns CDR1 SNHLY and CDR2 FYNNEI. The CDR3 is 14 residues long. This chain's CDR3 is CASRYRWSSYEQYF. In nucleotides, the CDR3 is TGTGCCAGCAGGTACAGGTGGAGCTCCTACGAGCAGTACTTC.

The chain combines TRBV6-2 or TRBV6-3 with TRBJ2-7; D is unresolved. Per the germline V gene, CDR1 is MNHEY and CDR2 is SVGEGT. CDR3 length equals 14 residues. Trimming removed 6 bases from V and 7 bases from J, with 19 bases in between. In DNA, the CDR3 is TGTGCCAGCAGCCCCCACGACTCCACGAAGGAGCAGTACTTC. Translated: CASSPHDSTKEQYF.

This rearrangement joins TRBV5-1 to TRBJ1-2; 10 bases match TRBD1. The CDR3 runs to 16 residues. J gave up 2 bases and V 6 bases, and 10 bases lay outside the gene matches. Germline CDR1 and CDR2: SGHRS and YFSETQ. CDR3: CASNVGQGRPNYGYTF. DNA of the CDR3: TGCGCCAGCAACGTGGGACAGGGGAGGCCAAACTATGGCTACACCTTC.

The chain carries TRBV25-1 and TRBJ2-7; D might be TRBD2 (6 bases). Per the germline V gene, CDR1 is MGHDK and CDR2 is SYGVNS. The CDR3 runs 13 residues. V lost 5 bases and J lost 0, with 8 bases in between. The CDR3 DNA sequence: TGTGCCAGCAGTCGGGGGATCTCCTACGAGCAGTACTTC. It specifies CASSRGISYEQYF.

The chain joins TRBV15 to TRBJ2-7, with a weak D call TRBD1 (6 bases). The germline gives CDR1 LNHNV, CDR2 YYDKDF (reference sequence). Trimming removed 7 bases at V and 2 bases at J, with 12 bases between. The CDR3 contains 13 residues. The CDR3: CATKRTGPYEQYF. The CDR3, as DNA: TGTGCCACCAAGAGAACAGGGCCCTACGAGCAGTACTTC.

The chain is built from TRBV15 and TRBJ1-4, with a tentative D call TRBD1 (6 bases). CDR3 size: 16 residues. Trimming cost V 5 bases and J 7 bases, with 20 bases left between them. The germline V gene has CDR1 LNHNV and CDR2 YYDKDF (reference sequence). CDR3 DNA sequence: TGTGCCACCAGCCCCCAACAGGGAGGGTTCGGTGAAAAACTGTTTTTT. Protein sequence: CATSPQQGGFGEKLFF.

This clone was recorded a few times. This chain uses TRBV3-1 (or the pseudogene TRBV3-2) with TRBJ1-1, with unresolved D. The CDR3 is 13 residues long. Deletions cut 1 base from V and 5 bases from J, with 8 bases between. The germline gives CDR1 LGHDT, CDR2 YNNKEL (reference sequence). CDR3 sequence: CASSQGRRTEAFF. In DNA form, the CDR3 reads TGTGCCAGCAGCCAAGGTAGGAGGACTGAAGCTTTCTTT.

This chain links TRBV7-2 with TRBJ2-7; 10 bases align to TRBD2. J lost 4 bases, V lost 3 bases, and 3 bases had no gene match. Germline-derived CDR1 and CDR2 are SGHTA and FQGNSA. CDR3 size: 14 residues. The CDR3 sequence is CASSLKREGYEQYF. CDR3 sequence (DNA): TGTGCCAGCAGCTTGAAGCGGGAGGGTTACGAGCAGTACTTC.

This clone turned up a few times. This chain uses TRBV27 with TRBJ2-7; D possibly uses TRBD1 or TRBD2 (5 bases each). The germline CDR1 and CDR2 sequences are MNHEY and SMNVEV (reference sequence). The V end lost 4 bases, the J end lost 9 bases, and 16 bases lay between the germline ends. This CDR3 comprises 13 residues. The CDR3 region has the DNA TGTGCCAGCAGTTGGGGGAGAGGGGCCTGGCAGTACTTC. This gives the protein CASSWGRGAWQYF.

The rearrangement links TRBV20-1 to TRBJ1-1, with D uncertain. This CDR3 region has 11 residues. Trimming shortened V by 6 bases and J by 5 bases, and 10 bases separated the two germline ends. CDR1 is DFQATT and CDR2 is SNEGSKA in the germline V gene (reference sequence). Here the CDR3 DNA reads TGCAGTGCCTTCATGCGGACTGAAGCTTTCTTT. The encoded protein is CSAFMRTEAFF.

The V gene is TRBV19, the J gene TRBJ2-7, with D unclear. CDR3 length: 14 residues. Germline V gene data show CDR1 as LNHDA and CDR2 as SQIVND (reference sequence). The V end was cut by 3 bases, the J end by 1 base, with 10 bases between. The CDR3 loop is CASSINGPSYEQYF. The CDR3, as DNA: TGTGCCAGTAGTATTAACGGGCCGTCCTACGAGCAGTACTTC.

This chain uses TRBV5-1 with TRBJ2-7; 7 positions agree with TRBD1. In germline, CDR1 is SGHRS, CDR2 YFSETQ. The CDR3 has 15 residues. V shed 6 bases, J shed 0 bases, and the junction held 9 bases outside the gene matches. The CDR3 region is CASTGDSLSSYEQYF. The CDR3 DNA follows: TGCGCCAGCACTGGGGACAGTTTGAGCTCCTACGAGCAGTACTTC.

This clone was counted a single time. The CDR3 protein is CASSLAGGNYNEQFF. In DNA, the CDR3 is TGTGCCAGCAGTCTAGCGGGGGGTAATTACAATGAGCAGTTCTTC. The rearrangement links TRBV7-2 to TRBJ2-1; TRBD2 aligns across 11 bases. Germline V lookup: CDR1 SGHTA, CDR2 FQGNSA. The V gene end was trimmed by 6 bases and the J gene end by 4 bases; junction bases not matched to a gene: 5. There are 15 residues in the CDR3.

This CDR3 is CASSYQNDEGLEQYF. The CDR3 DNA sequence: TGTGCCAGCAGTTACCAGAACGACGAGGGTCTCGAGCAGTACTTC. The gene calls are TRBV6-5 and TRBJ2-7; D is perhaps TRBD2 (5 bases). The CDR3 consists of 15 residues. Germline lookup yields CDR1 MNHEY and CDR2 SVGAGI. Trimming cost V 2 bases and J 6 bases, with 17 bases left between them.

For the CDR3, the DNA is TGCGCCAGCAGCCACCCCTCGGCGGGAGCTGAGCCCCAGCATTTT. Encoded protein: CASSHPSAGAEPQHF. The chain is built from TRBV4-3 and TRBJ1-5; D gene uncertain. Germline V CDR1 and CDR2: LGHNA, YSLEER. This CDR3 is built from 15 residues. Trimming stripped 3 bases from V and 8 bases from J, with 17 bases between.

The genes are TRBV19 and TRBJ1-4; D not resolved. Trimming stripped 3 bases from V and 4 bases from J, with 9 bases between. CDR1 is LNHDA, CDR2 SQIVND, per germline (reference sequence). This CDR3 region has 14 residues. CDR3 nucleotides: TGTGCCAGTAGTATCGGACCGCATAATGAAAAACTGTTTTTT. As protein: CASSIGPHNEKLFF.

The V call is TRBV28, the J call TRBJ1-1; 8 bases map to TRBD1. The V gene end was trimmed by 4 bases and the J gene end by 9 bases; junction bases not matched to a gene: 13. Germline-derived CDR1 and CDR2 are MDHEN and SYDVKM. The CDR3 covers 15 residues. CDR3 in DNA: TGTGCCAGCAGTTCTACCCCAGGCGGGACAGGAAAAGCTTTCTTT. Its protein product is CASSSTPGGTGKAFF.

This chain joins TRBV29-1 and TRBJ2-6; D could derive from TRBD1 or TRBD2 (5 bases each). The CDR3 covers 15 residues. Trimming took off 7 bases at V and 3 bases at J, with 16 bases between the two ends. Germline V gene sequence: CDR1 SQVTM, CDR2 ANQGSEA. The CDR3 coding sequence is TGCAGCGCATCCGGGACCCACGGTGGGGCCAACGTCCTGACTTTC. Protein: CSASGTHGGANVLTF.

V usage is TRBV28 and J usage is TRBJ1-2; no clear D gene. CDR1 and CDR2 from the germline V gene are MDHEN and SYDVKM. CDR3 length equals 15 residues. With 2 bases removed from V and 1 base from J, the gap between germline ends came to 11 bases. The CDR3 DNA is TGTGCCAGCAGTTTAGTAACGCCGATTAACTATGGCTACACCTTC. It is translated as CASSLVTPINYGYTF.

As for this clone: The junction does not match germline at one end; this may be a read error. This chain connects TRBV24-1 to TRBJ2-6; D gene uncertain. This CDR3 spans 16 amino acids. CDR1 and CDR2 (germline): KGHDR, SFDVKD. The CDR3 is CAASDFGQSGANVLTF. The CDR3 DNA reads TGTGCCGCCAGTGATTTCGGCCAGTCTGGGGCCAACGTCCTGACTTTC.

This CDR3 reads CASSTRGSTDTQYF. The DNA of the CDR3 is TGTGCCAGCAGCACCCGGGGTAGCACAGATACGCAGTATTTT. The V and J genes are TRBV7-3 and TRBJ2-3, with D possibly being TRBD2 (5 bases). From germline, CDR1 is SGHTA and CDR2 FQGTGA. Trimming removed 5 bases at V and 0 bases at J, with 9 bases between. The CDR3 spans 14 residues.

The chain links TRBV7-3 to TRBJ1-2; D gene unclear. The germline V gene encodes CDR1 SGHTA and CDR2 FQGTGA. V shed 2 bases and J shed 7 bases, with 20 bases lying between them. This CDR3 is built from 16 residues. The CDR3 spells CASSLLGGVPLGGYTF. The CDR3 region has the DNA TGTGCCAGCAGCTTATTGGGCGGGGTGCCCCTGGGTGGCTACACCTTC.

This clone showed up just a few times. The chain uses TRBV11-2 and TRBJ2-7, with TRBD1 matching over 9 bases. Germline CDR1 SGHAT, CDR2 FQNNGV. The trim removed 5 bases at V and 4 bases at J, leaving 9 bases unmatched. CDR3 length: 15 residues. CDR3 coding DNA: TGTGCCAGCAGCGCCGACAGGGGGTCGGGTTACGAGCAGTACTTC. Amino acid sequence: CASSADRGSGYEQYF.